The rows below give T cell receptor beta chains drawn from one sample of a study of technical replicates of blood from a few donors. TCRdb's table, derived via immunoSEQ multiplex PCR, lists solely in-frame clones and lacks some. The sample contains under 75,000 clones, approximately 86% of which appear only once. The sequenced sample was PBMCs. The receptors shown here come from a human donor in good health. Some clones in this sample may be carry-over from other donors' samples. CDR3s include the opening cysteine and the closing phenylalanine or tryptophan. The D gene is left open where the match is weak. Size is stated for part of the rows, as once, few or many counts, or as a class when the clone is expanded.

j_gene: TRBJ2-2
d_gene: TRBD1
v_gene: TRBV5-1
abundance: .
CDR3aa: CASSAGTAIYTGELFF
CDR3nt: TGCGCCAGCAGCGCCGGGACAGCAATCTACACCGGGGAGCTGTTTTTT

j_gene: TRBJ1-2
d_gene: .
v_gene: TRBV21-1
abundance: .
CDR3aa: CASSKVTDNYGYTF
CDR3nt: TGTGCCAGCAGCAAAGTAACAGATAACTATGGCTACACCTTC

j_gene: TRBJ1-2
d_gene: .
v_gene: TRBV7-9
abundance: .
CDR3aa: CASSFGETYYGYTF
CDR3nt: TGTGCCAGCAGCTTTGGGGAGACTTACTATGGCTACACCTTC

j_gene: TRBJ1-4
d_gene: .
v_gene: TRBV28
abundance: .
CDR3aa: CASSPMRGGSTNEKLFF
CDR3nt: TGTGCCAGCAGCCCCATGAGGGGGGGTTCAACTAATGAAAAACTGTTTTTT

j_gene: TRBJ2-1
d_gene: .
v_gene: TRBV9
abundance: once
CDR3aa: CASSPSGTYNEQFF
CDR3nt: TGTGCCAGCAGCCCATCAGGGACCTACAATGAGCAGTTCTTC

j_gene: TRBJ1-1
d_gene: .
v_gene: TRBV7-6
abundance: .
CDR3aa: CASSRSTGGLTEAFF
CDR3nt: TGTGCCAGCAGCCGGTCAACGGGGGGCCTCACTGAAGCTTTCTTT

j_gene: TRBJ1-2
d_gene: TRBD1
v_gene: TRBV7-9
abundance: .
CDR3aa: CASSRRDRGRENYGYTF
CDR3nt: TGTGCCAGCAGCCGCCGGGACAGGGGGCGGGAAAACTATGGCTACACCTTC

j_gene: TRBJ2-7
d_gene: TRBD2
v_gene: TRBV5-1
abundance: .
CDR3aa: CASSLAEASGRYEQYF
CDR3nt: TGCGCCAGCAGCTTGGCAGAGGCTAGCGGGAGGTACGAGCAGTACTTC

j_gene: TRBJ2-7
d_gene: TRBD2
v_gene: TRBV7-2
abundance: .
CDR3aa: CASSAFGGETYEQYF
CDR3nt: TGTGCCAGCAGCGCCTTCGGGGGGGAAACCTACGAGCAGTACTTC

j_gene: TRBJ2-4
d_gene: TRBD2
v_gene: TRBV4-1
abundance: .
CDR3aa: CASSLRETSGANIQYF
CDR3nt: TGCGCCAGCAGCCTCAGAGAAACTAGCGGGGCTAACATTCAGTACTTC

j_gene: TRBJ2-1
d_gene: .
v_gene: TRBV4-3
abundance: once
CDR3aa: CASSQDHRSSYNEQFF
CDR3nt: TGCGCCAGCAGCCAAGATCACAGGAGCTCCTACAATGAGCAGTTCTTC

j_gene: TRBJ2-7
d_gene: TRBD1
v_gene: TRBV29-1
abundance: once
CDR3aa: CSVEPWDRVGEQYF
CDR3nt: TGCAGCGTTGAGCCCTGGGACAGGGTGGGCGAGCAGTACTTC

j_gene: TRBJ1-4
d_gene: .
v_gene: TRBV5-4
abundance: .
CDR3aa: CASSRDGSFGEKLFF
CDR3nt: TGTGCCAGCAGCCGAGACGGGAGTTTTGGGGAAAAACTGTTTTTT

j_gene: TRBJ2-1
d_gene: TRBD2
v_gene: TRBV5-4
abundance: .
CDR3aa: CASSLGTSGGAGYNEQFF
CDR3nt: TGTGCCAGCAGCCTAGGGACTAGCGGGGGGGCTGGGTACAATGAGCAGTTCTTC

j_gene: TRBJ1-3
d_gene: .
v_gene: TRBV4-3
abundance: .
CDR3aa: CASSQGAISGNTIYF
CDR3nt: TGCGCCAGCAGCCAAGGGGCCATCTCTGGAAACACCATATATTTT

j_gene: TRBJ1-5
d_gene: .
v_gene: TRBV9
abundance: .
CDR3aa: CASSANSNQPQHF
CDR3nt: TGTGCCAGCAGCGCTAATAGCAATCAGCCCCAGCATTTT

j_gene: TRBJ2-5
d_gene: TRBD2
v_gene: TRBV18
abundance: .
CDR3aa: CASSPPVSGAVYF
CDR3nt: TGTGCCAGCTCACCACCGGTTAGCGGGGCTGTGTACTTC

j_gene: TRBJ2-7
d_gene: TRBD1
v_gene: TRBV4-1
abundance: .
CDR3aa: CASSQDSTGYSYEQYF
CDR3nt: TGCGCCAGCAGCCAAGACTCGACAGGGTATTCCTACGAGCAGTACTTC

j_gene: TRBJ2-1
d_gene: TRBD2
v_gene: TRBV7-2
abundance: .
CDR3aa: CASSFGAGGEQFF
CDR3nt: TGTGCCAGCAGCTTTGGGGCGGGGGGCGAGCAGTTCTTC

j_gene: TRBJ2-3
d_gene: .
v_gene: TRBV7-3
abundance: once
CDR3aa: CASSALGDTQYF
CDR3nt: TGTGCCAGCAGCGCCCTCGGGGATACGCAGTATTTT

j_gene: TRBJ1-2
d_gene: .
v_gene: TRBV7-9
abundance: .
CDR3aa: CASSGYATGYSMDYTF
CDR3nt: TGTGCCAGCAGCGGATACGCAACGGGATACTCTATGGACTACACCTTC

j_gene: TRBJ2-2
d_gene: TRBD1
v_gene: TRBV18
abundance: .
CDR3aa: CASSPRTGNTGELFF
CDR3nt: TGTGCCAGCTCACCCCGGACAGGGAACACCGGGGAGCTGTTTTTT

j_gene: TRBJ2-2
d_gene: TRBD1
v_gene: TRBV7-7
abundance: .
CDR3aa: CASSPTGGYTGELFF
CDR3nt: TGTGCCAGCAGCCCAACAGGGGGGTACACCGGGGAGCTGTTTTTT

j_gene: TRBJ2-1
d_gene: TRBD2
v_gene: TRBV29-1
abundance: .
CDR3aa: CSVFSGRAYEQFF
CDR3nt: TGCAGCGTGTTTAGCGGGAGGGCCTATGAGCAGTTCTTC

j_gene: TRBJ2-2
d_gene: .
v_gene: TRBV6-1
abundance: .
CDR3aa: CASRDTGVQAGELFF
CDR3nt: TGTGCCAGCAGGGATACCGGGGTTCAGGCCGGGGAGCTGTTTTTT

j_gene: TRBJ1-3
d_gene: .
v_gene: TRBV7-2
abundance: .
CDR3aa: CASSLLQGNTIYF
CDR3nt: TGTGCCAGCAGCTTGCTACAGGGAAACACCATATATTTT

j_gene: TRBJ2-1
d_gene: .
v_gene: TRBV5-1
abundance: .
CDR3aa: CASSQDTNYNEQFF
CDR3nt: TGCGCCAGCAGTCAGGACACGAACTACAATGAGCAGTTCTTC

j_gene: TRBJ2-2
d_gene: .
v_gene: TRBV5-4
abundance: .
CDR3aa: CASSPAGLLNTGELFF
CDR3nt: TGTGCCAGCAGCCCGGCGGGACTTCTGAACACCGGGGAGCTGTTTTTT

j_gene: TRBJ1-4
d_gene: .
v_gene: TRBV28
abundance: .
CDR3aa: CASSTREYSEKLFF
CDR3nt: TGTGCCAGCAGTACCCGGGAATATTCTGAAAAACTGTTTTTT

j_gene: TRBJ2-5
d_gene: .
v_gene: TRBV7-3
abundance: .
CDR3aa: CASSFGRQETQYF
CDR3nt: TGTGCCAGCAGCTTCGGCAGGCAAGAGACCCAGTACTTC

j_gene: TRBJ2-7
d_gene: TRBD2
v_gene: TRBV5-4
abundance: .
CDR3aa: CASSPGREGEQYF
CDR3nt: TGTGCCAGCAGTCCGGGGCGGGAGGGCGAGCAGTACTTC

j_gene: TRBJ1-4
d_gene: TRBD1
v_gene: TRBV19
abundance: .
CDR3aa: CASSNSRGYSNEKLFF
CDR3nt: TGTGCCAGTAGTAACTCCAGGGGGTATTCTAATGAAAAACTGTTTTTT

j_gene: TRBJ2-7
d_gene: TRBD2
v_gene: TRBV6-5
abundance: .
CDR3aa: CASSLTGTTTLGEQYF
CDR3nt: TGTGCCAGCAGTTTAACCGGGACTACGACCCTCGGCGAGCAGTACTTC

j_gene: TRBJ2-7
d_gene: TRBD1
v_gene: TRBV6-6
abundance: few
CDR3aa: CASRGQSKTYEQYF
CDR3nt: TGTGCCAGCAGGGGACAGAGTAAAACCTACGAGCAGTACTTC

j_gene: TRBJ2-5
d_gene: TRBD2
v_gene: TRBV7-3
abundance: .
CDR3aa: CASSLRASGGQETQYF
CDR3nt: TGTGCCAGCAGCTTAAGGGCTAGCGGGGGCCAAGAGACCCAGTACTTC

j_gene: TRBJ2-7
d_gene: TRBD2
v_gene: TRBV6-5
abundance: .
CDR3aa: CASSYGASGSRYEQYF
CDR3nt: TGTGCCAGCAGTTATGGAGCTAGCGGGAGTCGGTACGAGCAGTACTTC

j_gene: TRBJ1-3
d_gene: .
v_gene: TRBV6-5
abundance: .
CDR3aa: CASSSASSGNTIYF
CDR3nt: TGTGCCAGCAGTTCCGCGAGCTCTGGAAACACCATATATTTT

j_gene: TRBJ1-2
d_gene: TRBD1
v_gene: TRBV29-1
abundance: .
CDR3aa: CSVGQGDGYTF
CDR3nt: TGCAGCGTTGGACAGGGTGACGGCTACACCTTC

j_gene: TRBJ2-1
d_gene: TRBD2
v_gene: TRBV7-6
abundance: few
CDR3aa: CASSLASSGSSYNEQFF
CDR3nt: TGTGCCAGCAGCTTGGCCTCTAGCGGTAGCTCCTACAATGAGCAGTTCTTC

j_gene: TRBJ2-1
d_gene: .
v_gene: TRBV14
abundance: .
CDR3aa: CASSQDTSHNEQFF
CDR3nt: TGTGCCAGCAGCCAAGATACTAGCCACAATGAGCAGTTCTTC

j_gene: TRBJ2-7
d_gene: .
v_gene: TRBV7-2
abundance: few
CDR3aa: CASSFRDISYEQYF
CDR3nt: TGTGCCAGCAGCTTTCGGGACATCTCCTACGAGCAGTACTTC

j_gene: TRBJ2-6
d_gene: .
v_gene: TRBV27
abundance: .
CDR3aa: CASSLAGYGANVLTF
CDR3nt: TGTGCCAGCAGTTTAGCGGGGTATGGGGCCAACGTCCTGACTTTC

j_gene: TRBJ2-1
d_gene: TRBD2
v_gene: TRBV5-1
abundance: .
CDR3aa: CASSPTGGNEQFF
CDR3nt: TGCGCCAGCAGCCCCACGGGGGGCAATGAGCAGTTCTTC

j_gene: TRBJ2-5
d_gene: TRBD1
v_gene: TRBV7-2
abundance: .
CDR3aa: CASSLVGQSQETQYF
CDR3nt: TGTGCCAGCAGCTTAGTGGGACAGTCTCAAGAGACCCAGTACTTC

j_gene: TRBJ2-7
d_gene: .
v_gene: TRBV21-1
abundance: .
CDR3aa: CASAYRLAGVSGSYEQYF
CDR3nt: TGTGCCAGCGCATACCGACTAGCGGGGGTCTCTGGGTCCTACGAGCAGTACTTC